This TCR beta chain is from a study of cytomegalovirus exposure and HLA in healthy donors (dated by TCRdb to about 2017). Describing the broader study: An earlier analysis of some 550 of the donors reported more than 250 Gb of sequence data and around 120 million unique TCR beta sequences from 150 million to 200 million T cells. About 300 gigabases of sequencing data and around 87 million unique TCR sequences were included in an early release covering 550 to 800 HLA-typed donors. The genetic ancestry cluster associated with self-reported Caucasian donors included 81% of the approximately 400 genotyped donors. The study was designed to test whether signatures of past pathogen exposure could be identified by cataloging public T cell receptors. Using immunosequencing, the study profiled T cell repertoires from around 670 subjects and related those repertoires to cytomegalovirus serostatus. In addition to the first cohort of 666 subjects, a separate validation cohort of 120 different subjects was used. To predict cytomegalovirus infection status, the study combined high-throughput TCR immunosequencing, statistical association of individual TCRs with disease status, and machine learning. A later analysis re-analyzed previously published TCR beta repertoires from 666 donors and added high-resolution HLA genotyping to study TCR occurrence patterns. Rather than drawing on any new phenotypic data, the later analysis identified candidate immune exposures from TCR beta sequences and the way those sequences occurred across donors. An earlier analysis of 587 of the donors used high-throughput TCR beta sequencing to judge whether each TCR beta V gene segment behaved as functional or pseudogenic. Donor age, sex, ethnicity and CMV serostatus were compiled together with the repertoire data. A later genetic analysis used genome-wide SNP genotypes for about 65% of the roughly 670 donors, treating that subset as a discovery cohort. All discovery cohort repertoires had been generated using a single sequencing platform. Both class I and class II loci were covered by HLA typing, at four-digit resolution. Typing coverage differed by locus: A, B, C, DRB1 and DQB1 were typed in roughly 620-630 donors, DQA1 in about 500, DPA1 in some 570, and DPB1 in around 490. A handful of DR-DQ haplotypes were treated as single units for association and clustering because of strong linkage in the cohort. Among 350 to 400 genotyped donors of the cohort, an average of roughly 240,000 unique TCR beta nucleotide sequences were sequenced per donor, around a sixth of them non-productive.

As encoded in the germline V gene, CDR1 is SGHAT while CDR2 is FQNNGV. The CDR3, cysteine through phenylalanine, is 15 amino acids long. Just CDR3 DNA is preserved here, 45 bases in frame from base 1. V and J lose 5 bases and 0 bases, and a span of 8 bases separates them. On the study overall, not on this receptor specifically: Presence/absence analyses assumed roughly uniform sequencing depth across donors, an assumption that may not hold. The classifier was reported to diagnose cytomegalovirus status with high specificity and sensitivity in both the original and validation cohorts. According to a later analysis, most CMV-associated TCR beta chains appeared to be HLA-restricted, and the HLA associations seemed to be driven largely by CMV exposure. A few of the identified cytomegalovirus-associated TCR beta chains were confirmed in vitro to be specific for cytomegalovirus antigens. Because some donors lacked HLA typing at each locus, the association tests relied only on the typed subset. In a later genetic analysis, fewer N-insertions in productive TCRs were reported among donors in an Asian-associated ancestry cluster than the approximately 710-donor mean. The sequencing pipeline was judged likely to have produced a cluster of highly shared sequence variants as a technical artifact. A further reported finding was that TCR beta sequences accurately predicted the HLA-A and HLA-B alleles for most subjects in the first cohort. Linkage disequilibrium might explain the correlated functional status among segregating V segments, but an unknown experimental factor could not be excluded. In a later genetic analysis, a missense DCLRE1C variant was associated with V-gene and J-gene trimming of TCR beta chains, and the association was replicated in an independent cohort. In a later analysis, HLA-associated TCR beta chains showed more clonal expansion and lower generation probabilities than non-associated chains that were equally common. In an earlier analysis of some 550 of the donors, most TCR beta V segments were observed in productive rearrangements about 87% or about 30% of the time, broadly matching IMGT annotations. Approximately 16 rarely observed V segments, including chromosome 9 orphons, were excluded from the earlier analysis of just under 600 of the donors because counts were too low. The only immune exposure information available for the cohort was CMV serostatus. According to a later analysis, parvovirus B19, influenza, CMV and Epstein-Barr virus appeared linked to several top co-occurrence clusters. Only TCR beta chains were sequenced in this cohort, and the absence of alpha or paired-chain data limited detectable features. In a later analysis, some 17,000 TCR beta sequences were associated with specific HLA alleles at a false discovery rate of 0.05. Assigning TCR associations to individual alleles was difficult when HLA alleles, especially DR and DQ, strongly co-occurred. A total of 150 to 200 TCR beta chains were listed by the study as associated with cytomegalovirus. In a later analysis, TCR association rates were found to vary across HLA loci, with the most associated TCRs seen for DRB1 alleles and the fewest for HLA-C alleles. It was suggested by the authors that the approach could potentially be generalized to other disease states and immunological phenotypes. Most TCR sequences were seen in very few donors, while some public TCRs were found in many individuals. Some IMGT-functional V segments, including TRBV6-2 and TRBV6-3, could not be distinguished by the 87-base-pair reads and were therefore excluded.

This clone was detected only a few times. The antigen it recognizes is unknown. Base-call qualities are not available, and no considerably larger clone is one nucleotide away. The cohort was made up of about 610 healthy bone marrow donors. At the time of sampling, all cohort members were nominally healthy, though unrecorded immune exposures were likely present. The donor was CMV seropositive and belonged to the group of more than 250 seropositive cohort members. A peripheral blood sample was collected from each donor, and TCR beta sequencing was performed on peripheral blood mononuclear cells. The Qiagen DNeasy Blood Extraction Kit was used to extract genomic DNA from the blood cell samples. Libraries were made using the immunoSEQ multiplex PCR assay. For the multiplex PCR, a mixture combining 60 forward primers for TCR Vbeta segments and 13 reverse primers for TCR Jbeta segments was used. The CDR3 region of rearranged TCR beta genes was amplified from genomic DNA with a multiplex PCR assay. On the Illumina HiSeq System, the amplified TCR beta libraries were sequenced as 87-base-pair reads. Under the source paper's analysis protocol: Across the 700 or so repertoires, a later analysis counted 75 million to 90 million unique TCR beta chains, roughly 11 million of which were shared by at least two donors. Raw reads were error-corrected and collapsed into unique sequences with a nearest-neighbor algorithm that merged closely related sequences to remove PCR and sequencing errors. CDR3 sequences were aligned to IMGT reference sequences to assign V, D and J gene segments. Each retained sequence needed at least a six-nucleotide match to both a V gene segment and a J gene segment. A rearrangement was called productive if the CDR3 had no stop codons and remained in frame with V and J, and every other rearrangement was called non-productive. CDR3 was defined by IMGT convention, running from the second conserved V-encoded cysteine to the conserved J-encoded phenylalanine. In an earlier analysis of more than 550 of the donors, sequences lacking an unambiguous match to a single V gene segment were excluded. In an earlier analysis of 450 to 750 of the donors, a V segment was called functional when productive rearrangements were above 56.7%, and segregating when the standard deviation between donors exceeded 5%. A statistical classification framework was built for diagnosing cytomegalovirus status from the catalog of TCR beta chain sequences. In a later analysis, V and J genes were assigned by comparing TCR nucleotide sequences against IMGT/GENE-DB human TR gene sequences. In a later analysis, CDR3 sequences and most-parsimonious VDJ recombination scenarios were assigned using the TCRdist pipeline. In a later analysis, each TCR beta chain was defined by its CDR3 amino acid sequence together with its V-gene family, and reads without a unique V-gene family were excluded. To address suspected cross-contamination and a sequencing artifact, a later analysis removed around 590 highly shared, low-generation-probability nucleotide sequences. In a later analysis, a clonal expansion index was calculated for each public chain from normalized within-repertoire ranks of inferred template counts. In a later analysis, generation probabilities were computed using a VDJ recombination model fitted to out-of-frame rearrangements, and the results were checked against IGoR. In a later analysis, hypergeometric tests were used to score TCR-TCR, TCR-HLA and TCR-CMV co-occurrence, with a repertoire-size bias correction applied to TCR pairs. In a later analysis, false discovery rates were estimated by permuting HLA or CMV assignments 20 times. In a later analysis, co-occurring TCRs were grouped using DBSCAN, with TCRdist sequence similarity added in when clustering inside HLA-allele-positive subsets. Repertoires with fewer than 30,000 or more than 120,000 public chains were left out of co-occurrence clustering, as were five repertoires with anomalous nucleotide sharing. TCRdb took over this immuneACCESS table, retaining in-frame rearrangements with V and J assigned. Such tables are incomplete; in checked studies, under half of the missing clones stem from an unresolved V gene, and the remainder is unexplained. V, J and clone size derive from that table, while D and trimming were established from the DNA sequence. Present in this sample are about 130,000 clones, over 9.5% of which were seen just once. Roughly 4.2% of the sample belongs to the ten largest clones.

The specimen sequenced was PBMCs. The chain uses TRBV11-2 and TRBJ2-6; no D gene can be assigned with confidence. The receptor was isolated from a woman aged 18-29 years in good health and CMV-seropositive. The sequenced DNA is TGTGCCAGCAGCCAAACGGGCTCTGGGGCCAACGTCCTGACTTTC. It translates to CASSQTGSGANVLTF. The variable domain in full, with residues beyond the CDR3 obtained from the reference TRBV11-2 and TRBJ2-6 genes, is EAGVAQSPRYKIIEKRQSVAFWCNPISGHATLYWYQQILGQGPKLLIQFQNNGVVDDSQLPKDRFSAERLKGVDSTLKIQPAKLEDSAVYLCASSQTGSGANVLTFGAGSRLTVL.